This T cell receptor beta chain appears in the sequencing data of a study of T cell responses to AZD1222 COVID-19 vaccine. Study outcomes and limitations: Donors in the cohort were predominantly white British and more often female, and clonal diversity was possibly underestimated. The peak T cell response came first, and repertoires were sampled only after it.

Using immunoSEQ multiplex PCR, the repertoire was profiled, and TCRdb retains in-frame clones only, with some absent. The profile shows roughly 150,000 clones, approximately 90% of them singletons. The V gene lost 2 bases and the J gene lost 4 bases, with 4 bases spanning the gap. Germline-derived CDR1 and CDR2 are KGHDR and SFDVKD. This CDR3 region has 12 residues. As for this clone: Antigen specificity is unknown.

The receptor comes from an adult in good health. V is TRBV24-1 and J is TRBJ1-2; no definite D call. The sample here was peripheral blood, taken on day 0 of AZD1222 vaccination. The CDR3: CATSDSVYGYTF. The CDR3 DNA reads as TGTGCCACCAGTGATTCTGTCTATGGCTACACCTTC.